This T cell receptor beta chain appears in the sequencing data of a study of T cell responses to AZD1222 COVID-19 vaccine. There are 15 residues in the CDR3. With 4 bases removed from V and 7 bases from J, the gap between germline ends came to 19 bases. Germline loops: CDR1 LGHDT, CDR2 YNNKEL (reference sequence). General study findings and limits: There were repertoire samples only from the period after the peak T cell response. Targets within unmutated variant regions were reportedly found for nearly half of spike-specific TCRs. Spike-specific TCR breadth and depth went up after people got two AZD1222 doses.

Using immunoSEQ multiplex PCR, the repertoire was profiled, and TCRdb retains in-frame clones only, with some absent. The table lists 100,000 to 150,000 clones, 93% of them singletons. This clone was recorded only once. What it recognizes is unknown. The chain couples TRBV3-1 (or the pseudogene TRBV3-2) to TRBJ1-2; D is ambiguous. The receptor comes from an adult in good health. This material consisted of peripheral blood, taken on day 0 of AZD1222 vaccination. For the CDR3, the DNA is TGTGCCAGCAGCCTTGCTCGAGGACGGACTACTGGCTACACCTTC. Translated, it gives CASSLARGRTTGYTF.